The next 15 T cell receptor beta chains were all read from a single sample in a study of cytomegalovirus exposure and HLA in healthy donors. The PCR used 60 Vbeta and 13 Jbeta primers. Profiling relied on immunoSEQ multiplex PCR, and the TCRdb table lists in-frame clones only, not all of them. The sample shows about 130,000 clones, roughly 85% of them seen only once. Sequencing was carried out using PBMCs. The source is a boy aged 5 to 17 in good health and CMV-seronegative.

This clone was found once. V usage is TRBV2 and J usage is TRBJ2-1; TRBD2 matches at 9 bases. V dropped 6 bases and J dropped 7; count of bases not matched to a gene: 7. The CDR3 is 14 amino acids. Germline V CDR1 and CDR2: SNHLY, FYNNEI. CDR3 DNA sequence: TGTGCCAGCAGGAGTAGCGGGAGTTTTAATGAGCAGTTCTTC. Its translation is CASRSSGSFNEQFF.

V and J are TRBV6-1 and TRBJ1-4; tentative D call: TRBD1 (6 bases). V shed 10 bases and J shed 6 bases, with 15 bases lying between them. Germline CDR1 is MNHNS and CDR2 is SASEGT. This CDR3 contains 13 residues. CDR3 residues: CATNLQGDEKLFF. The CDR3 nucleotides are TGTGCCACCAACCTACAGGGAGATGAAAAACTGTTTTTT.

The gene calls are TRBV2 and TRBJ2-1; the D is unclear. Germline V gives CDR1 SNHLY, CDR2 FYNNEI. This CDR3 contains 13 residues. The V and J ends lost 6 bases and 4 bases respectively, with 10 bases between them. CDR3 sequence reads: CASRQPAYNEQFF. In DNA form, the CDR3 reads TGTGCCAGCAGACAGCCGGCTTACAATGAGCAGTTCTTC.

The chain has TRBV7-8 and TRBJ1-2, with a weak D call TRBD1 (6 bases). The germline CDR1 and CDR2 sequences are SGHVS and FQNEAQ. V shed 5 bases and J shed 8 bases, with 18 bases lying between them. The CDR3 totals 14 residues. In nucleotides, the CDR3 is TGTGCCAGCAGCCCCGCCAGGGGCGATGGAGGCTACACCTTC. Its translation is CASSPARGDGGYTF.

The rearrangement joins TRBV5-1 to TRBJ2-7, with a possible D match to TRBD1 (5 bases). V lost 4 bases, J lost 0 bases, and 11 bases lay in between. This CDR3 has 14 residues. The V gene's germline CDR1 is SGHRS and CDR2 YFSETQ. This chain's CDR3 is CASSPAGPSYEQYF. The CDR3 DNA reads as TGCGCCAGCAGCCCCGCAGGGCCCTCCTACGAGCAGTACTTC. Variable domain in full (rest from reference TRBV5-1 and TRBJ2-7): KAGVTQTPRYLIKTRGQQVTLSCSPISGHRSVSWYQQTPGQGLQFLFEYFSETQRNKGNFPGRFSGRQFSNSRSEMNVSTLELGDSALYLCASSPAGPSYEQYFGPGTRLTVT.

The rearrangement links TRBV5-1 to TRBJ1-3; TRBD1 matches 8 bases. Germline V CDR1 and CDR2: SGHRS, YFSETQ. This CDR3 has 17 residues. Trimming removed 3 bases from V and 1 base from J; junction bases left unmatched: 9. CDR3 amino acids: CASSSYLQGGSGNTIYF. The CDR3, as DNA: TGCGCCAGCAGCTCGTACCTACAGGGGGGGTCTGGAAACACCATATATTTT.

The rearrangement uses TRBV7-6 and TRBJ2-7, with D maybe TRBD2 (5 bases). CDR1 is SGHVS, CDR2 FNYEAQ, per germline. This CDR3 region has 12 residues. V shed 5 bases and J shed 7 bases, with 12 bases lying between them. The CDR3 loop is CASSPDEREQYF. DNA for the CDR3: TGTGCCAGCAGCCCCGATGAGCGGGAGCAGTACTTC.

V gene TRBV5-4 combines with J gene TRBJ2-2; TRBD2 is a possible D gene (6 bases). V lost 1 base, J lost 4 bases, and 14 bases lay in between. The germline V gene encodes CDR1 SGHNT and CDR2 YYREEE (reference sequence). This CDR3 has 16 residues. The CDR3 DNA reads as TGTGCCAGCAGCTTGTCGGGCGGGATACCCACCGGGGAGCTGTTTTTT. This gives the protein CASSLSGGIPTGELFF.

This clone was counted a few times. The DNA for the CDR3 is TGCGCCAGCAGCCAATATAATGAGCAGTTCTTC. It is translated as CASSQYNEQFF. The V gene is TRBV4-1, the J gene TRBJ2-1; D gene unclear. Germline-derived CDR1 and CDR2 are MGHRA and YSYEKL. The germline V and J ends were trimmed by 2 bases and 7 bases, with 3 bases remaining between them. The CDR3 totals 11 residues.

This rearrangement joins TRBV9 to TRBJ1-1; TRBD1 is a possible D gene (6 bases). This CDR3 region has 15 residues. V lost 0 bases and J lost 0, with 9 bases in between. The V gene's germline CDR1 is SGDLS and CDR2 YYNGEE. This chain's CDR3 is CASSVEGVMNTEAFF. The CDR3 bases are TGTGCCAGCAGCGTAGAGGGGGTTATGAACACTGAAGCTTTCTTT.

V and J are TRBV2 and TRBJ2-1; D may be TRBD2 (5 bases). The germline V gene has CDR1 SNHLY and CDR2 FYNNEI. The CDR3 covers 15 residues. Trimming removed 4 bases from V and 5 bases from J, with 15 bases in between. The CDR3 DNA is TGTGCCAGCAGTGGTGGACTTACTAGGGACAATGAGCAGTTCTTC. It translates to CASSGGLTRDNEQFF.

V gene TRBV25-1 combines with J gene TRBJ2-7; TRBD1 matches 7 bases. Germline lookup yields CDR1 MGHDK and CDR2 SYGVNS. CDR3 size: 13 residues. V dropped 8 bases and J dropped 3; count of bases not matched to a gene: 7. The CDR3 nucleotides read TGTGCCAGCGTCGGGGACAGTTACTACGAGCAGTACTTC. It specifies CASVGDSYYEQYF.

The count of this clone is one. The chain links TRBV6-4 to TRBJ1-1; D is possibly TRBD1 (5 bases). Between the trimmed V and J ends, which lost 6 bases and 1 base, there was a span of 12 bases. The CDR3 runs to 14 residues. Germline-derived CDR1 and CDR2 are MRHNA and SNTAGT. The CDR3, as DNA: TGTGCCAGCAGGAAACAGGTGTCGAACACTGAAGCTTTCTTT. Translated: CASRKQVSNTEAFF.

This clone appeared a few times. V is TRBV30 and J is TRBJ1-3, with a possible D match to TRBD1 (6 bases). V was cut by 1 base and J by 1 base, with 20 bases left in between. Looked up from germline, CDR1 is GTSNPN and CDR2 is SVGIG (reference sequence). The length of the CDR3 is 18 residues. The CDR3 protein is CAWSGPTGGSGSGNTIYF. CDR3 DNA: TGTGCCTGGAGTGGCCCGACAGGTGGATCCGGGTCTGGAAACACCATATATTTT.

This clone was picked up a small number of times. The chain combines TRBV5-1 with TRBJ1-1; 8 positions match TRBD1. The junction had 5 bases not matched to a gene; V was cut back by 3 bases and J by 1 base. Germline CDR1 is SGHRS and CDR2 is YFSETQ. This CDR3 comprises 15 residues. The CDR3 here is CASSSQGAGNTEAFF. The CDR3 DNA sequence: TGCGCCAGCAGCTCTCAGGGGGCAGGGAACACTGAAGCTTTCTTT.